The 20 T cell receptor beta chains given below trace back to one sample, sequenced in a study of tumor-infiltrating lymphocytes in primary liver carcinoma. Extraction of RNA together with DNA used 20-30 mg of unsorted bulk tissue. Starting from roughly 0.5 ug of total RNA, TCR beta cDNA was produced with a primer in the constant region. Researchers made the TCR beta libraries by running three nested multiplex PCR rounds with slightly modified ARM-PCR. TRBV1-TRBV30 forward primers and a C-beta reverse primer were used in the first two PCR rounds, which each ran for approximately 9 cycles. TCRdb called the multiplex PCR reads again in MiXCR, with one record for every CDR3 protein. The table records roughly 100,000 distinct CDR3 sequences, 55% to 80% of them present only once. The specimen was liver tumor tissue from sampling region 2. Subset given: tumor region T2, inferior pole. The source is a woman aged 55-69 years with primary liver carcinoma and hepatitis B virus infection.

In this sample, this clonotype turned up a few times. At one boundary the junction diverges from the germline segment, which might be a read error. CDR3 residues: CASSLGVAGVANTQYF. The CDR3 region has the DNA TGTGCCAGCAGTTTGGGCGTTGCGGGAGTGGCCAATACGCAGTACTTT. V usage is TRBV5-5 and J usage is TRBJ2-3, with 7 bases that match TRBD2. The germline V gene has CDR1 SGHKS and CDR2 YYEKEE (reference sequence). This CDR3 contains 16 residues.

In its sample, this clonotype was seen a few times. A much more abundant neighbour one base away suggests this may be a read error. The chain has TRBV12-3 or TRBV12-4 and TRBJ2-3; TRBD2 matches 11 bases. The CDR3 is 15 residues long. J was trimmed by 3 bases and V by 4 bases; bases with no gene match: 3. CDR3 coding DNA: TGTGCCAGCAGTTGTAGCGGGAGGGGGACAGATACGCAGTATTTT. This codes for CASSCSGRGTDTQYF.

The chain employs TRBV7-9 and TRBJ1-4; no clear D. The CDR3 contains 16 residues. CDR1 is SEHNR and CDR2 is FQNEAQ in the germline V gene (reference sequence). V lost 2 bases to trimming and J lost 0 bases, with 10 bases between them. For the CDR3, the DNA is TGTGCCAGCAGCTTACTGGGGTATGCAACTAATGAAAAACTGTTTTTT. Protein product: CASSLLGYATNEKLFF.

This CDR3 is CVNSQEFLVDTQYF. For the CDR3, the DNA is TGCGTCAACAGTCAAGAATTTTTGGTAGATACGCAGTATTTT. The chain has TRBV4-1 and TRBJ2-3, with D hard to call. This CDR3 spans 14 amino acids. Germline V gene lookup returns CDR1 MGHRA and CDR2 YSYEKL.

In regard to this clonotype: An end of the junction does not agree with germline; a read error may underlie this. The chain recombines TRBV4-2 with TRBJ2-7; D assignment may be TRBD1 or TRBD2 (5 bases each). The CDR3 totals 17 residues. CDR1 LGHNA and CDR2 YNFKEQ come from the germline V gene. This CDR3 reads CASSQDREGVGTYKQYF. The CDR3 DNA reads TGTGCCAGCAGCCAAGATCGAGAAGGTGTAGGGACCTACAAGCAGTACTTC.

About this clonotype itself: One junction end disagrees with the germline gene, perhaps due to a read error. V and J are TRBV29-1 and TRBJ2-1; D is undetermined. This CDR3 is 13 amino acids long. Germline loops: CDR1 SQVTM, CDR2 ANQGSEA. In nucleotides, the CDR3 is TGCAGCATGACCCCATTCTCCTACAACGAGCAGTTCTTC. Translating it yields CSMTPFSYNEQFF.

Turning to this clonotype: The junction shows a germline mismatch at one end, possibly a read error. This chain uses TRBV6-1 with TRBJ2-2, with 10 bases identical to TRBD2. The CDR3 extends over 16 amino acids. CDR1 and CDR2 from the germline V gene are MNHNS and SASEGT. CDR3 sequence reads: CDSSSGTSVRTGELFF. DNA for the CDR3: TGTGACAGCAGCTCCGGGACTAGCGTTAGAACCGGGGAGCTGTTTTTT.

This clonotype appeared once. Germline is not matched at one junction end, which may reflect a read error. The rearrangement uses TRBV11-2 and TRBJ2-3; 8 bases agree with TRBD1. The CDR3 is 16 amino acids. Germline V gene lookup returns CDR1 SGHAT and CDR2 FQNNGV. The DNA for the CDR3 is TGTGCCAGCAGCTTAGCCGGACAGGGAATCACAGATACGCAATATTTT. Translation: CASSLAGQGITDTQYF.

On this clonotype itself: The junction shows a germline mismatch at one end, possibly a read error. The CDR3 is CASGRGGGDEQSF. In nucleotides, the CDR3 is TGTGCCAGCGGACGGGGGGGAGGGGATGAGCAGTCCTTC. The chain joins TRBV6-5 to TRBJ2-1; 8 nucleotides line up with TRBD2. CDR1 MNHEY and CDR2 SVGAGI come from the germline V gene. This CDR3 contains 13 residues.

The table lists this clonotype with a few counts. Germline and junction disagree at one end, which may indicate a read error. The chain has TRBV6-6 and TRBJ2-6; D call uncertain. The CDR3 consists of 13 residues. Germline V CDR1 and CDR2: MNHNY, SVGAGI (reference sequence). The CDR3 coding sequence is TGTGCCAGCACCTTATCTCGGGCTAACGTCCTGACTTTC. Encoded protein: CASTLSRANVLTF.

A note on this clonotype: Being one base from a much bigger clone, this may be a read error. V usage is TRBV28 and J usage is TRBJ2-7; D is uncertain. Trimming cost V 8 bases and J 2 bases, with 16 bases left between them. This CDR3 comprises 14 residues. Germline V lookup: CDR1 MDHEN, CDR2 SYDVKM. CDR3 coding DNA: TGTGCCAGCGGAGAGGCAGTACCACCCTACGAGCAGTACTTC. Translating it yields CASGEAVPPYEQYF.

Of note for this clonotype: A junction end diverges from the germline sequence, so it may reflect a read error. This rearrangement joins TRBV12-3 or TRBV12-4 to TRBJ2-6, with D possibly being TRBD2 (5 bases). The CDR3 extends over 18 amino acids. The CDR3 bases are TGTGACGGCAGTTTAGCCTGTCTCGGGAAGGCTGGGGTCAACGTCCTGACTTTC. Its protein is CDGSLACLGKAGVNVLTF.

J is TRBJ2-1 and V is TRBV11-2; the D gene is possibly TRBD2 (7 bases). Germline V gene data show CDR1 as SGHAT and CDR2 as FQNNGV. The V end lost 6 bases, the J end lost 11 bases, and 17 bases lay between the germline ends. The CDR3 has 13 amino acids. CDR3 DNA: TGTGCCAGCAGTTGGACTAGGGGGGCAAAGCAGTTCTTC. Translating it yields CASSWTRGAKQFF.

This rearrangement joins TRBV6-6 to TRBJ1-3; D may be TRBD1 (5 bases). This CDR3 has 13 amino acids. Trimming cost V 11 bases and J 0 bases, with 11 bases left between them. The germline V gene has CDR1 MNHNY and CDR2 SVGAGI (reference sequence). The CDR3 reads CAGKGFSGNTIYF. DNA of the CDR3: TGTGCCGGTAAGGGGTTCTCTGGAAACACCATATATTTT.

A remark on this clonotype: The junction departs from germline at one end; a sequencing error may be responsible. The chain couples TRBV4-1 to TRBJ2-5; D gene ambiguous. The CDR3 loop spans 14 amino acids. Germline-derived CDR1 and CDR2 are MGHRA and YSYEKL. CDR3 protein: CASSKRAQEETQYF. The CDR3 DNA reads as TGCGCAAGCAGCAAGCGCGCCCAGGAGGAGACCCAGTACTTC.

A note on this clonotype: Being one base from a much bigger clone, this may be a read error. The V call is TRBV6-6, the J call TRBJ2-3; D remains ambiguous. The CDR3 length is 14 residues. Per germline, CDR1 MNHNY and CDR2 SVGAGI (reference sequence). The CDR3 nucleotides are TGTGCCAGCAGTTACCGCGGTAGCACAGATACGCATTATTTT. Translating gives CASSYRGSTDTHYF.

The chain uses TRBV29-1 and TRBJ1-5; the match to TRBD1 covers 10 bases. CDR1 is SQVTM and CDR2 is ANQGSEA in the germline V gene. The length of the CDR3 is 14 residues. The CDR3 DNA sequence: TGCAACATTGCGGGACAGGGGTTGGGTCAGCCCCAGCATTTT. Protein: CNIAGQGLGQPQHF.

This chain joins TRBV28 and TRBJ2-2, with unresolved D. Germline V lookup: CDR1 MDHEN, CDR2 SYDVKM. V dropped 6 bases and J dropped 5 bases, with 13 bases sitting between them. This CDR3 is 14 amino acids long. This chain's CDR3 is CASRLPSVTGELFF. The CDR3 DNA follows: TGTGCCAGCAGGCTTCCGTCGGTGACCGGGGAGCTGTTTTTT.

This clonotype turned up a few times. An end of the junction does not agree with germline; a read error may underlie this. The chain links TRBV11-3 to TRBJ2-5, with D maybe TRBD1 (6 bases). This CDR3 has 15 residues. Germline values: CDR1 SGHNT, CDR2 YENEEA. The CDR3 nucleotides are TGTGCCGGCAGTCAGTGGGACAACTATCAAGAGACCCAGTGCTTC. This sequence encodes CAGSQWDNYQETQCF.

Regarding this clonotype: Possible read error: a much larger clone is one base away. V gene TRBV30 combines with J gene TRBJ1-1; D unclear. The CDR3 runs 11 residues. Germline V CDR1 and CDR2: GTSNPN, SVGIG (reference sequence). Here the CDR3 reads CVWSINREAFF. The CDR3, as DNA: TGTGTCTGGAGTATAAACAGAGAAGCTTTCTTT.